This T cell receptor beta chain was identified in a study of shared clonotypes between healthy human individuals. Overall study findings and caveats: Larger estimated richness was generally recorded for naive subsets relative to memory subsets. Among non-shared clonotypes, generation probabilities were lower than among those shared by all four donors.

In the case of this clone: Its antigen is undetermined.

Everyone who donated was a Caucasian adult who lived in Nashville, Tennessee. Researchers divided each subset's genomic DNA evenly across several immunoSEQ plates. Sequenced by immunoSEQ multiplex PCR; TCRdb stores in-frame clones only, minus some. Here the sample spans some 1 million clones, around 75% being singletons. Sequencing was performed on memory CD4+ T cells sorted from blood. Subset meaning: CD45RA-negative fraction. The sequence was obtained from a man in his late teens or twenties in good health.

CDR3 bases: TGTGCCAGCAGCCGGGACAGGGGGCGAGCGATGGGCAATGAGCAGTTCTTC. As protein: CASSRDRGRAMGNEQFF. This chain joins TRBV7-9 and TRBJ2-1, with TRBD1 matching over 12 bases. CDR1 is SEHNR, CDR2 FQNEAQ, per germline (reference sequence). The length of the CDR3 is 17 residues. The trim removed 5 bases at V and 6 bases at J, leaving 11 bases unmatched.